This entry concerns a single TCR beta chain. V was trimmed by 0 bases and J by 4 bases, leaving 7 bases between them. Germline CDR1 and CDR2: DFQATT and SNEGSKA (reference sequence). The CDR3 totals 13 residues. MiXCR, applied by TCRdb to the 5' RACE reads, yields one record per CDR3 protein. The sample contains approximately 350,000 distinct CDR3 sequences, roughly an eighth of which appear only once. The data derive from a study of identical twins. These same data were also listed under a study on yellow fever vaccine responses in identical twins.

Sequences were obtained from CD8+ T cells sorted from blood. V and J are TRBV20-1 and TRBJ2-1; D call uncertain. This receptor was taken from a woman aged 18-29 years in good health. DNA of the CDR3: TGCAGTGCTAGAGAGGAAGATTACAATGAGCAGTTCTTC. Amino acid sequence: CSAREEDYNEQFF.